The T cell receptor (beta chain) described here comes from a study of shared clonotypes between healthy human individuals. Study overall: The donor group consisted of two women and a few men, aged 18 to 49.

With regard to this clone: Its antigen is as yet unknown. Within the sample, other DNA sequences also encode this same CDR3.

An assay was performed, and its level was deep. TCRdb's table, derived via immunoSEQ multiplex PCR, lists solely in-frame clones and lacks some. The top ten hold 0.4% to 0.55% of the sample, which has over a million clones, around 78% seen once. CDR1 and CDR2 from the germline V gene are MDHEN and SYDVKM. The length of the CDR3 is 14 residues. The V and J ends lost 4 bases and 4 bases, in that order; junction bases with no gene match: 4. Whole-study findings and limits: An expected dependence of interdonor clonotype sharing on sequencing depth was noted.

The clonotype comes from a man between 18 and 35 years old in good health. Some clones in this sample may be carry-over from other donors' samples. The V and J genes are TRBV28 and TRBJ1-2; TRBD1 matches 9 bases. What was sequenced was memory CD4+ T cells from PBMCs. Subset denoted: CD45RA-negative fraction. The CDR3 sequence is CASSSGQGIYGYTF. As DNA, the CDR3 is TGTGCCAGCAGTTCGGGACAGGGCATCTATGGCTACACCTTC.